The next 20 T cell receptor beta chains were all read from a single sample in a study of molecular identifiers for immune sequencing clone quantification. TCRdb re-analysed the PCR reads in MiXCR, keeping a single row per CDR3 protein. The sample gives 45,000 to 60,000 distinct CDR3 sequences, about a third of which show up once; 3.8% is in the top ten. The sequencing sample was made of naive CD8+ T cells from blood, with Jurkat cell RNA spiked in. Documented subset: FACS-sorted CD8+CD4-CCR7+CD45RA+ naive T cells. The origin of the receptors is a human donor in good health. Some libraries in this study had Jurkat cell RNA spiked in.

To note about this clonotype: With a much larger clone just one base away, this may be a read error. The V gene is TRBV28, the J gene TRBJ1-2; D is unclear. V lost 2 bases to trimming and J lost 0 bases, with 7 bases between them. The CDR3 consists of 14 residues. Looked up from germline, CDR1 is MDHEN and CDR2 is SYDVKM. DNA of the CDR3: TGTGCCAGCAGTTTAGAATGGCCTAACTATGGCTACACCTTC. Translation gives CASSLEWPNYGYTF.

As for this clonotype: A much bigger clone sits one base away, suggesting this may be a read error. Here the CDR3 DNA reads TGTGCCAGCGGCTCCGGGACTAGAGAGTACGAGCAGTACTTC. It translates to CASGSGTREYEQYF. The V gene is TRBV6-2 or TRBV6-3, the J gene TRBJ2-7; TRBD2 aligns across 8 bases. The germline V gene has CDR1 MNHEY and CDR2 SVGEGT. With 8 bases clipped from V and 4 bases from J, the junction kept 10 bases outside the gene matches. This CDR3 has 14 amino acids.

This clonotype was picked up many times. The V gene is TRBV28, the J gene TRBJ2-7; 10 nucleotides agree with TRBD2. CDR1 and CDR2 from the germline V gene are MDHEN and SYDVKM. This CDR3 is built from 15 residues. Unmatched junction bases numbered 6, after V lost 3 bases and J lost 4 bases. The CDR3 nucleotides are TGTGCCAGCAGTTTTTCGCTAGCGGGGGCTTACGAGCAGTACTTC. This translates into CASSFSLAGAYEQYF.

This clonotype came up a few times. V usage is TRBV5-6 and J usage is TRBJ2-1; D remains ambiguous. Per germline, CDR1 SGHDT and CDR2 YYEEEE. The CDR3 contains 13 residues. Trimming removed 0 bases at V and 8 bases at J, with 9 bases between. In nucleotides, the CDR3 is TGTGCCAGCAGCTTGGGGGTAACCGATGAGCAGTTCTTC. This translates into CASSLGVTDEQFF.

This clonotype was seen a few times. The V call is TRBV18, the J call TRBJ2-1; the match to TRBD2 covers 10 bases. Trimming took 2 bases from V and 7 from J; bases not matched to a gene: 5. This CDR3 region has 15 residues. CDR1 is KGHSH, CDR2 LQKENI, per germline. The CDR3 DNA is TGTGCCAGCTCACCAAGCGGGAGGGCCTGGAATGAGCAGTTCTTC. It specifies CASSPSGRAWNEQFF.

This clonotype appeared a single time. Compared with germline, one end of the junction differs, possibly owing to a read error. This chain links TRBV7-3 with TRBJ2-2, with D tentatively TRBD1 or TRBD2 (5 bases each). The CDR3 covers 15 residues. Germline assignment: CDR1 SGHTA and CDR2 FQGTGA. CDR3 DNA: TGTGCCAGCAGCTCTGGGACGGGGCCCACCGGGGAGCTGTATTTT. Translated, it gives CASSSGTGPTGELYF.

J is TRBJ2-1 and V is TRBV9, with D perhaps assigned TRBD1 or TRBD2 (5 bases each). This CDR3 has 13 residues. The germline V gene encodes CDR1 SGDLS and CDR2 YYNGEE. Trimming took 0 bases from V and 8 from J, leaving 9 bases between them. CDR3 in DNA: TGTGCCAGCAGCGTAGACGGGACCGATGAGCAGTTCTTC. This translates into CASSVDGTDEQFF.

About this clonotype itself: A much larger clone sits a single nucleotide away, making a read error possible. The chain uses TRBV7-9 and TRBJ1-4; 8 bases match TRBD1. Germline assignment: CDR1 SEHNR and CDR2 FQNEAQ (reference sequence). The V and J ends lost 5 bases and 8 bases, in that order; junction bases with no gene match: 7. The CDR3 contains 14 residues. The CDR3 coding sequence is TGTGCCAGCAGCCAAGGACAGGGTTGGGAAAAACTGTTTTTT. It yields the protein CASSQGQGWEKLFF.

This clonotype was recorded at least ten times. This chain joins TRBV28 and TRBJ2-7, with D uncertain. V was shortened by 8 bases and J by 5 bases, with 13 bases between the two germline ends. The CDR3 spans 12 residues. Germline lookup yields CDR1 MDHEN and CDR2 SYDVKM. CDR3 nucleotide sequence: TGTGCCAGCGGCACGTGGGCCCACGAGCAGTACTTC. Its translation is CASGTWAHEQYF. Variable domain in full (rest from reference TRBV28 and TRBJ2-7): DVKVTQSSRYLVKRTGEKVFLECVQDMDHENMFWYRQDPGLGLRLIYFSYDVKMKEKGDIPEGYSVSREKKERFSLILESASTNQTSMYLCASGTWAHEQYFGPGTRLTVT.

This clonotype has only a few counts. The chain employs TRBV28 and TRBJ2-3; no definite D call. V was shortened by 2 bases and J by 3 bases, with 12 bases between the two germline ends. CDR1 MDHEN and CDR2 SYDVKM come from the germline V gene. This CDR3 has 15 amino acids. This chain's CDR3 is CASSLAPTYTDTQYF. CDR3 bases: TGTGCCAGCAGTTTAGCCCCCACCTATACAGATACGCAGTATTTT.

The gene calls are TRBV7-6 and TRBJ2-1; maybe TRBD2 (6 bases). Per the germline V gene, CDR1 is SGHVS and CDR2 is FNYEAQ. This CDR3 is 14 amino acids long. V lost 1 base and J lost 13, with 17 bases in between. The CDR3 region is CASSLEAATSSQFF. CDR3 coding DNA: TGTGCCAGCAGCTTAGAGGCCGCGACTAGTAGCCAGTTCTTC.

The CDR3, as DNA: TGTGCCAGCAGCTTACCTCCTTCTATAGCGGGAAGTCCTGCAGATACGCAGTATTTT. Translated, it gives CASSLPPSIAGSPADTQYF. The chain carries TRBV7-2 and TRBJ2-3; 8 bases agree with TRBD2. The V gene end was trimmed by 2 bases and the J gene end by 4 bases; junction bases not matched to a gene: 17. Germline CDR1 reads SGHTA; CDR2 reads FQGNSA. CDR3 length equals 19 residues.

A note on this clonotype: The junction and the germline gene differ at one end; a read error may be behind it. The chain has TRBV7-8 and TRBJ2-1, with 9 bases lining up with TRBD1. CDR1 is SGHVS and CDR2 is FQNEAQ in the germline V gene. There are 15 residues in the CDR3. Here the CDR3 reads CASSSQGASYNEQSF. CDR3 DNA: TGTGCCAGCAGCTCACAGGGGGCGTCCTACAATGAGCAGTCCTTC.

Ten or more counts support this clonotype. The gene calls are TRBV29-1 and TRBJ2-7, with a possible D match to TRBD1 (6 bases). The CDR3 spans 14 residues. Germline V CDR1 and CDR2: SQVTM, ANQGSEA. Trimming pared 7 bases from V and 4 bases from J, leaving 20 bases between. As DNA, the CDR3 is TGCAGCGCCGAAGGGGGTCTGTTCGGGTACGAGCAGTACTTC. Its translation: CSAEGGLFGYEQYF.

This clonotype was counted many times. This sequence joins TRBV7-6 and TRBJ2-3; either TRBD1 or TRBD2 may fit D (5 bases each). The V gene lost 2 bases and the J gene lost 1 base, with 7 bases spanning the gap. The germline V gene encodes CDR1 SGHVS and CDR2 FNYEAQ. The CDR3 runs to 14 residues. Here the CDR3 reads CASSLRDRTDTQYF. DNA for the CDR3: TGTGCCAGCAGCTTACGGGACCGCACAGATACGCAGTATTTT.

On this clonotype itself: It may be a read error: a sequence one base away is much more abundant. CDR3: CASSLGFGGTQPQHF. CDR3 nucleotides: TGTGCCAGCAGCTTGGGGTTTGGGGGCACTCAGCCCCAGCATTTT. V gene TRBV5-6 combines with J gene TRBJ1-5, with D maybe TRBD1 (6 bases). V lost 0 bases and J 6 bases, leaving 13 bases between the germline ends. Germline lookup yields CDR1 SGHDT and CDR2 YYEEEE. The CDR3 is 15 amino acids.

In regard to this clonotype: This clone may be a read error of a much larger clone one base away. The chain couples TRBV6-5 to TRBJ2-7, with D perhaps TRBD1 (5 bases). V was clipped by 6 bases and J by 6 bases, with 24 bases between them. The length of the CDR3 is 16 residues. Germline assignment: CDR1 MNHEY and CDR2 SVGAGI. CDR3 protein: CASSRQHQGLTFEQYF. CDR3 nucleotide sequence: TGTGCCAGCAGCCGACAACACCAGGGATTAACCTTCGAGCAGTACTTC.

This clonotype occurred many times. This chain links TRBV28 with TRBJ2-3, with 10 positions matching TRBD2. CDR1 and CDR2 (germline): MDHEN, SYDVKM. V trimming: 5 bases; J trimming: 4 bases; junction bases outside the gene matches: 6. CDR3 length equals 15 residues. The CDR3 DNA follows: TGTGCCAGCAGTCCCCTAGCGGGAGAGGCAGATACGCAGTATTTT. This codes for CASSPLAGEADTQYF.

On this clonotype itself: A much more abundant neighbour one base away suggests this may be a read error. The rearrangement links TRBV7-9 to TRBJ2-5; D not certain. CDR1 and CDR2 (germline): SEHNR, FQNEAQ (reference sequence). This CDR3 contains 12 residues. In DNA form, the CDR3 reads TGTGCCAGCAGCTTTAGCCAAGAGCCCCAGTACTTC. This encodes CASSFSQEPQYF.

This clonotype has at least ten counts. CDR3 bases: TGTGCCAGCAGTTCTCGCGGCGGCTGGGGGACCCAGTACTTC. Amino acid sequence: CASSSRGGWGTQYF. This rearrangement joins TRBV28 to TRBJ2-5; D not resolved. V lost 4 bases and J lost 7, with 16 bases in between. CDR3 size: 14 residues. Germline assignment: CDR1 MDHEN and CDR2 SYDVKM.